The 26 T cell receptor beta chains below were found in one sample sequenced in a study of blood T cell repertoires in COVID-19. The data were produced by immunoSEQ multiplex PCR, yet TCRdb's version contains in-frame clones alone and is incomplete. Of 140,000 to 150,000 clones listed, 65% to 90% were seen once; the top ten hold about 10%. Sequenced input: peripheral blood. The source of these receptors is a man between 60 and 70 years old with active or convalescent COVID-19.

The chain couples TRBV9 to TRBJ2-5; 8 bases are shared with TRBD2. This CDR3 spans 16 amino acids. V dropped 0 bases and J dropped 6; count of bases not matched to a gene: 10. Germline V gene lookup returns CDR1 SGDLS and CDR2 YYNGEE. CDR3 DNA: TGTGCCAGCAGCGTAGATCCAGCGGGGGCTCTGAAGACCCAGTACTTC. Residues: CASSVDPAGALKTQYF.

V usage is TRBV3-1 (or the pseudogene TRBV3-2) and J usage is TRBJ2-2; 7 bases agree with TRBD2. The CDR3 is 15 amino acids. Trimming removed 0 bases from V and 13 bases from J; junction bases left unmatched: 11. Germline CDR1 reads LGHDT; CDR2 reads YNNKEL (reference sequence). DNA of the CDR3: TGTGCCAGCAGCCAAGATCCTTTCGGCGGGAGTGCGCTGTTTTTT. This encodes CASSQDPFGGSALFF.

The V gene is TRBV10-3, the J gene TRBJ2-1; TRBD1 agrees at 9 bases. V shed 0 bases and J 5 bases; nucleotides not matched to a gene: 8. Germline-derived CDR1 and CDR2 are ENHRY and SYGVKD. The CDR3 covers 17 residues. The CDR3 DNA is TGTGCCATCAGTGAGTCGAGGGACAGGGAAATGGACAATGAGCAGTTCTTC. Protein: CAISESRDREMDNEQFF.

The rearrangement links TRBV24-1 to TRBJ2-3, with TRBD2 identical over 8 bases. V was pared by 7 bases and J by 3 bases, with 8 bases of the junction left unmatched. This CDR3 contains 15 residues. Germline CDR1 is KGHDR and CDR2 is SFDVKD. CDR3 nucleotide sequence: TGTGCCACCAGCGGCCGCGGGGGGCAAACAGATACGCAGTATTTT. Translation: CATSGRGGQTDTQYF.

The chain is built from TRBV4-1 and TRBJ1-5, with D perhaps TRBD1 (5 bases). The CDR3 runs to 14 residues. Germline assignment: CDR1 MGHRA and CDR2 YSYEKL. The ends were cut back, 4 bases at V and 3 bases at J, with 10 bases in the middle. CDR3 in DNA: TGCGCCAGCAGCCTGCAGGGTGACAATCAGCCCCAGCATTTT. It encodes CASSLQGDNQPQHF.

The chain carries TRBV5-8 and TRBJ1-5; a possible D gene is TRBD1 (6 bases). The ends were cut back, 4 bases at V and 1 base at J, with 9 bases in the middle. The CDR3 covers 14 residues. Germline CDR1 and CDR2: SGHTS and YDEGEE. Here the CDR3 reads CASSVRGSNQPQHF. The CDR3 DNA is TGTGCCAGCAGCGTCAGGGGAAGCAATCAGCCCCAGCATTTT.

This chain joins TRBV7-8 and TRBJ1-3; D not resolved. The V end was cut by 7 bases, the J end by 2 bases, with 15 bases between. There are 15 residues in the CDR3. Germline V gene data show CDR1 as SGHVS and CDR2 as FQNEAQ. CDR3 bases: TGTGCCAGCACCCCCCGGGTCCTCCCTGGAAACACCATATATTTT. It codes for CASTPRVLPGNTIYF.

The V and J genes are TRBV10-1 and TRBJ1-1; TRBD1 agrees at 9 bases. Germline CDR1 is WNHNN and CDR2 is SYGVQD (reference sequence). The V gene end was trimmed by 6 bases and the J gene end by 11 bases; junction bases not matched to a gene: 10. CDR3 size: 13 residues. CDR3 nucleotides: TGCGCCAGCAGCGGTCCAACAGGGGGCAAGGCTTTCTTT. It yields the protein CASSGPTGGKAFF.

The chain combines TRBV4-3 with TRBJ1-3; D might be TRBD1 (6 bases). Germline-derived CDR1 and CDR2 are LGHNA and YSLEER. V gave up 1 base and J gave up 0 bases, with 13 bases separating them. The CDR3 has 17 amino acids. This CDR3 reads CASSQGIGGRSGNTIYF. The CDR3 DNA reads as TGCGCCAGCAGCCAAGGTATAGGGGGACGCTCTGGAAACACCATATATTTT.

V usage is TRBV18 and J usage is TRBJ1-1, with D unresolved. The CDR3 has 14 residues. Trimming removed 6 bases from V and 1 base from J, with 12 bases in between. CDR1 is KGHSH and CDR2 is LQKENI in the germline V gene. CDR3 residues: CASSPVEANTEAFF. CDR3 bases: TGTGCCAGCTCCCCCGTCGAGGCGAACACTGAAGCTTTCTTT.

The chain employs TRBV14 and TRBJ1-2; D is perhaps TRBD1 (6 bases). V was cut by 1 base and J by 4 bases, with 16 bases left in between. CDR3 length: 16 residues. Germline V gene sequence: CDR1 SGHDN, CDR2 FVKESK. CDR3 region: CASSQVGDTPFYGYTF. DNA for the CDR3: TGTGCCAGCAGCCAAGTTGGGGACACCCCTTTCTATGGCTACACCTTC. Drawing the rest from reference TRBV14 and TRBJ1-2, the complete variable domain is EAGVTQFPSHSVIEKGQTVTLRCDPISGHDNLYWYRRVMGKEIKFLLHFVKESKQDESGMPNNRFLAERTGGTYSTLKVQPAELEDSGVYFCASSQVGDTPFYGYTFGSGTRLTVV.

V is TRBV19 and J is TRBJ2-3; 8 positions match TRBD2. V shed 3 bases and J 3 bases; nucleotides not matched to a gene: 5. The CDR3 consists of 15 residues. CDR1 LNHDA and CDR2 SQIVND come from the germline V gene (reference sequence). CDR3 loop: CASSIQSGSTDTQYF. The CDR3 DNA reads TGTGCCAGTAGTATTCAAAGCGGGAGTACAGATACGCAGTATTTT. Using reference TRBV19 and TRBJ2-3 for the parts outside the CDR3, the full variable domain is DGGITQSPKYLFRKEGQNVTLSCEQNLNHDAMYWYRQDPGQGLRLIYYSQIVNDFQKGDIAEGYSVSREKKESFPLTVTSAQKNPTAFYLCASSIQSGSTDTQYFGPGTRLTVL.

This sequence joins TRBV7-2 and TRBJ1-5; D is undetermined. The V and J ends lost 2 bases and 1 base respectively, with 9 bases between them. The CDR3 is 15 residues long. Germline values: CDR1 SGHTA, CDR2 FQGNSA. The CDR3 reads CASSLHSLSNQPQHF. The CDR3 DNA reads TGTGCCAGCAGCTTACACAGCCTCAGCAATCAGCCCCAGCATTTT.

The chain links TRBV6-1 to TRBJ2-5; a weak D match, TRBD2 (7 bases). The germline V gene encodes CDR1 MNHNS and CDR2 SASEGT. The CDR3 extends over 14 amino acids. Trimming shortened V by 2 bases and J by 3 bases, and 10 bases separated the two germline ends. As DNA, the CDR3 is TGTGCCAGCAGTGAACGGGGGGCCAAAGAGACCCAGTACTTC. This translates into CASSERGAKETQYF.

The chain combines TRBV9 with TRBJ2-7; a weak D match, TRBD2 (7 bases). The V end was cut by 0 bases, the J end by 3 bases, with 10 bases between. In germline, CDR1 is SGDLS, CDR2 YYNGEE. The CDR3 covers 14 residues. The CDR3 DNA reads TGTGCCAGCAGCGTAGCCGGGGGGCACTACGAGCAGTACTTC. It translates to CASSVAGGHYEQYF.

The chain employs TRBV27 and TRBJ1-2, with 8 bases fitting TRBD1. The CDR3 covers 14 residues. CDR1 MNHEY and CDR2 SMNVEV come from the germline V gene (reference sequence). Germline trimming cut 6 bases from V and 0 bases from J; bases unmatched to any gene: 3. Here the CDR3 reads CASSRTGTNYGYTF. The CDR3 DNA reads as TGTGCCAGCAGCCGGACAGGGACTAACTATGGCTACACCTTC.

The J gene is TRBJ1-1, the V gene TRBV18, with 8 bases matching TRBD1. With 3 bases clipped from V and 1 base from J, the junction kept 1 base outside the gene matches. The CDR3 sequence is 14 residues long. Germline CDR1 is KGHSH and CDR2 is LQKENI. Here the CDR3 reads CASSPGQENTEAFF. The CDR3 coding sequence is TGTGCCAGCTCACCGGGACAGGAGAACACTGAAGCTTTCTTT.

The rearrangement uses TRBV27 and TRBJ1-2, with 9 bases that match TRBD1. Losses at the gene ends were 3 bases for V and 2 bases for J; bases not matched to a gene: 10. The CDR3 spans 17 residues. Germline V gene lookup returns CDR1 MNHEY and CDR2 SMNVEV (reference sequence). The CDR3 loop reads CASSFRRVGTGNYGYTF. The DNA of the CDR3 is TGTGCCAGCAGTTTCCGGAGGGTCGGGACAGGGAACTATGGCTACACCTTC.

In DNA, the CDR3 is TGCGCCAGCAGCCCAATTGCAACTAATGAAAAACTGTTTTTT. This sequence encodes CASSPIATNEKLFF. This chain joins TRBV5-1 and TRBJ1-4; D not certain. The CDR3 loop spans 14 amino acids. CDR1 and CDR2 from the germline V gene are SGHRS and YFSETQ. Trimming left V 4 bases short and J 0 bases short, with 7 bases between.

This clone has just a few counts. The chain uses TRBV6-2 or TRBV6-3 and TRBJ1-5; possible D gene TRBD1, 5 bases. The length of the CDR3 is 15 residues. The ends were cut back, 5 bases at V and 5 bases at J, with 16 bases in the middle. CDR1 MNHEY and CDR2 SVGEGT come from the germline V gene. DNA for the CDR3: TGTGCCAGCAGTCCCCCTCCGGCAGGGCATCAGCCCCAGCATTTT. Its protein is CASSPPPAGHQPQHF.

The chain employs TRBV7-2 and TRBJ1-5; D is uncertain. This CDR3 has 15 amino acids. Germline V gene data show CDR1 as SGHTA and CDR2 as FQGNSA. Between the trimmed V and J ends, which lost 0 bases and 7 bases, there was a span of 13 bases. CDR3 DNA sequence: TGTGCCAGCAGCTTAGCCATGGGAGAGCGGCAGCCCCAGCATTTT. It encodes CASSLAMGERQPQHF.

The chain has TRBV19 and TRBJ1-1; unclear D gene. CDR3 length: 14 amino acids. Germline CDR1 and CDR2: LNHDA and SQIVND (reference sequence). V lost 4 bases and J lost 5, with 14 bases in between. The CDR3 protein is CASSTGVSWTEAFF. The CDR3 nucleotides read TGTGCCAGTAGTACCGGGGTGTCGTGGACTGAAGCTTTCTTT.

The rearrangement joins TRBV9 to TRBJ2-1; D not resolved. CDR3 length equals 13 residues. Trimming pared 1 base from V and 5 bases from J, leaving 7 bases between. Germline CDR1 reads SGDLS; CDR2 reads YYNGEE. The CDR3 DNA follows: TGTGCCAGCAGCGTACAGGCCAACAATGAGCAGTTCTTC. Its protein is CASSVQANNEQFF.

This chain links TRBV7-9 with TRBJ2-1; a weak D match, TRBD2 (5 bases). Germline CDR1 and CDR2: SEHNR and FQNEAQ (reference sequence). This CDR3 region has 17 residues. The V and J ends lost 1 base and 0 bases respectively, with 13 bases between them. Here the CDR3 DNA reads TGTGCCAGCAGCTTAGATGAGGGATGGAGCTCCTACAATGAGCAGTTCTTC. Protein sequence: CASSLDEGWSSYNEQFF.

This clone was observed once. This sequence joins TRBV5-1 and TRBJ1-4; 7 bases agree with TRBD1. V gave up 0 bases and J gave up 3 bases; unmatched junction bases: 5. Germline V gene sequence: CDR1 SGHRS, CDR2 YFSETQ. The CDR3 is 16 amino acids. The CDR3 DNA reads TGCGCCAGCAGCTTGGCCCCTGGACAGGCTAATGAAAAACTGTTTTTT. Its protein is CASSLAPGQANEKLFF.

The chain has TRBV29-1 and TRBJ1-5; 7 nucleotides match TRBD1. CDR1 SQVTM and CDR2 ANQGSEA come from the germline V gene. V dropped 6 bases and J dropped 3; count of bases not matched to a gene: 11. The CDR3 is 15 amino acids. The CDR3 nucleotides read TGCAGCGTAGCCGCGGGGCAGGGGGTCAATCAGCCCCAGCATTTT. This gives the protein CSVAAGQGVNQPQHF.